This entry describes one T cell receptor (beta chain). The data originate from a study of T cell responses to AZD1222 COVID-19 vaccine. CDR1 SGHNT and CDR2 YYREEE come from the germline V gene (reference sequence). CDR3 length: 15 residues. V dropped 4 bases and J dropped 2; count of bases not matched to a gene: 7. TCRdb's copy holds only in-frame clones and misses some; the assay was immunoSEQ multiplex PCR. The data show about 100,000 clones, around 87% seen once. This sequence was found in an adult in good health. Source: peripheral blood, taken on day 0 of MenACWY control vaccination. The chain joins TRBV5-4 to TRBJ1-2, with 8 bases aligning to TRBD1. The CDR3 here is CASSGQGAGNYGYTF. The CDR3 region has the DNA TGTGCCAGCAGCGGTCAGGGGGCAGGCAACTATGGCTACACCTTC.